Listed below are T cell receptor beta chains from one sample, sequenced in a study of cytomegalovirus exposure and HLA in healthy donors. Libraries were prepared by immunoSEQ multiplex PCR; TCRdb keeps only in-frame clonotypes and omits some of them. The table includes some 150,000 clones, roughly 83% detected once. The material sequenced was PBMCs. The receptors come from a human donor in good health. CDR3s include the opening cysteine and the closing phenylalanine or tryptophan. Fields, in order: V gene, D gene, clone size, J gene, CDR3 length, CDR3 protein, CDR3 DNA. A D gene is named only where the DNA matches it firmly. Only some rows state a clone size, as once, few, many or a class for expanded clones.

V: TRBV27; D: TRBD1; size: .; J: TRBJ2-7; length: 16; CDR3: CASSLGTASYSYEQYF; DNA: TGTGCCAGCAGTTTAGGGACAGCTAGTTACTCCTACGAGCAGTACTTC
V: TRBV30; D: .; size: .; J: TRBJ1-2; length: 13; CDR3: CAWRGSGNYGYTF; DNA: TGTGCCTGGAGGGGATCAGGGAACTATGGCTACACCTTC
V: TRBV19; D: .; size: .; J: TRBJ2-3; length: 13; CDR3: CASSINLVDTQYF; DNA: TGTGCCAGTAGTATAAATTTAGTCGATACGCAGTATTTT
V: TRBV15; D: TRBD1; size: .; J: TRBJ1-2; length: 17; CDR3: CATSRGSRTGGRYGYTF; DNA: TGTGCCACCAGCAGAGGAAGCAGGACAGGGGGGCGATATGGCTACACCTTC
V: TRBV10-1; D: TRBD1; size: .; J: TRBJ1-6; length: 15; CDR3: CASSPTGGTNSPLHF; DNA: TGCGCCAGCAGTCCCACAGGGGGGACTAATTCACCCCTCCACTTT
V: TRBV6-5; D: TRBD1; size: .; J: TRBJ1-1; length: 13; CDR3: CASSSDRDTEAFF; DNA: TGTGCCAGCAGTTCGGACAGGGACACTGAAGCTTTCTTT
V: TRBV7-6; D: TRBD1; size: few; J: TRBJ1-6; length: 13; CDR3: CASGQGDNSPLHF; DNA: TGTGCCAGCGGACAGGGAGATAATTCACCCCTCCACTTT
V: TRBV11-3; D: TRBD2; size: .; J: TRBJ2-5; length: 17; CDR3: CASSLDFLAGSQETQYF; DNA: TGTGCCAGCAGCTTAGACTTTCTAGCGGGGTCCCAAGAGACCCAGTACTTC
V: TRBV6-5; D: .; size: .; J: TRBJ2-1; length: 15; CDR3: CASSLTGGLKNEQFF; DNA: TGTGCCAGCAGTTTGACGGGGGGCCTTAAAAATGAGCAGTTCTTC
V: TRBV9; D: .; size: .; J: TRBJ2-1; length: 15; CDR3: CASSVKGEALNEQFF; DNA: TGTGCCAGCAGCGTAAAGGGAGAAGCCCTCAATGAGCAGTTCTTC
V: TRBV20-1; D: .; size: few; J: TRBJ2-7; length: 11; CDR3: CSASIGDEQYF; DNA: TGCAGTGCCTCGATAGGGGATGAGCAGTACTTC
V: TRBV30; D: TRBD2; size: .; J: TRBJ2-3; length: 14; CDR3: CAWMGLAGLDTQYF; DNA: TGTGCCTGGATGGGACTAGCGGGACTTGATACGCAGTATTTT
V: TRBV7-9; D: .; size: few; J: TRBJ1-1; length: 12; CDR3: CSSSLDRRKAFF; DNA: TGTTCCAGCAGCTTAGACCGGAGGAAGGCTTTCTTT
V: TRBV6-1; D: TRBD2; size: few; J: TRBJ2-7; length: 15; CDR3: CASTKGLAGSYEQYF; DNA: TGTGCCAGCACTAAAGGACTAGCGGGGAGCTACGAGCAGTACTTC
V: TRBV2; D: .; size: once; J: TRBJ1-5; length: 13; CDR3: CASSAGVNQPQHF; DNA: TGTGCCAGCAGTGCAGGGGTAAATCAGCCCCAGCATTTT
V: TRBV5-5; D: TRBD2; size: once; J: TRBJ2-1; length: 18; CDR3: CASSFRASSGGQDIEQFF; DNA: TGTGCCAGCAGCTTCCGGGCTTCATCGGGGGGGCAGGATATTGAGCAGTTCTTC
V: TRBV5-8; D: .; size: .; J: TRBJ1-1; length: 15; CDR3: CASSYSGARAAEAFF; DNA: TGTGCCAGCAGCTATAGCGGGGCCAGAGCAGCTGAAGCTTTCTTT
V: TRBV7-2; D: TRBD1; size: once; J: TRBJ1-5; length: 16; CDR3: CASSLTGGANAQPQHF; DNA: TGTGCCAGCAGCCTCACAGGGGGCGCGAATGCTCAGCCCCAGCATTTT
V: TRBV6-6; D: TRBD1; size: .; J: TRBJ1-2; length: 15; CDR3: CASSYPGQVEEGYTF; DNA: TGTGCCAGCAGTTACCCGGGACAGGTAGAAGAGGGCTACACCTTC
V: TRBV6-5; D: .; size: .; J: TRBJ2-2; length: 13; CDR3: CASRRDNTGELFF; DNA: TGTGCCAGCAGGCGGGATAACACCGGGGAGCTGTTTTTT
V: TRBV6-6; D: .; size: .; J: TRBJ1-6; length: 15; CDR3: CASSRGSSYNSPLHF; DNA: TGTGCCAGCAGCCGAGGGAGCTCCTATAATTCACCCCTCCACTTT
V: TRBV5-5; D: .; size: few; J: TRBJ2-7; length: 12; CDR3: CASDPGTYEQYF; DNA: TGTGCCAGCGACCCCGGGACCTACGAGCAGTACTTC
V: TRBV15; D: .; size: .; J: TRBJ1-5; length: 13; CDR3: CATRQGSGQPQHF; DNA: TGTGCCACCAGGCAGGGGAGTGGTCAGCCCCAGCATTTT
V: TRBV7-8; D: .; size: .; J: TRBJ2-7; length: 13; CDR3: CASSLSGIHEQYF; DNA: TGTGCCAGCAGCTTATCCGGGATCCACGAGCAGTACTTC
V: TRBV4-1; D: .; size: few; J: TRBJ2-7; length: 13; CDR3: CASSLSSSYEQYF; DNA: TGCGCCAGCAGCCTTTCGAGCTCCTACGAGCAGTACTTC
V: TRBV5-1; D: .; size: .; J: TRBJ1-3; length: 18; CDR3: CASSLDSQLTDSGNTIYF; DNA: TGCGCCAGCAGCTTGGACTCCCAGCTTACAGACTCTGGAAACACCATATATTTT
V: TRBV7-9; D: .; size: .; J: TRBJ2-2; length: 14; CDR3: CASSLAANTGELFF; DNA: TGTGCCAGCAGCTTGGCCGCGAACACCGGGGAGCTGTTTTTT
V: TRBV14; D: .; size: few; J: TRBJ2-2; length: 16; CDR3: CASSQARDLNTGELFF; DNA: TGTGCCAGCAGCCAAGCGCGGGACTTGAACACCGGGGAGCTGTTTTTT
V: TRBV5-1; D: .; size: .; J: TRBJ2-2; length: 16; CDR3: CASSLDPQGDTGELFF; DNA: TGCGCCAGCAGCTTGGACCCCCAGGGCGACACCGGGGAGCTGTTTTTT
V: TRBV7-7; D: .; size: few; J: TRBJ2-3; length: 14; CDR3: CASSLGQGTDTQYF; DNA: TGTGCCAGCAGCTTAGGACAGGGCACAGATACGCAGTATTTT
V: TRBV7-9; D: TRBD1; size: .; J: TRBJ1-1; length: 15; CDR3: CASSLALQGKPEAFF; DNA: TGTGCCAGCAGCTTAGCGCTACAGGGGAAGCCTGAAGCTTTCTTT
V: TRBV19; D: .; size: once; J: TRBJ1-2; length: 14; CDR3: CASSLGGPRYGYTF; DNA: TGTGCCAGTAGTCTCGGGGGGCCACGCTATGGCTACACCTTC
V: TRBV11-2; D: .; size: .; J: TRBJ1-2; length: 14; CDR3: CASSLGRGSGGYTF; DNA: TGTGCCAGCAGCTTAGGTCGGGGATCTGGTGGCTACACCTTC
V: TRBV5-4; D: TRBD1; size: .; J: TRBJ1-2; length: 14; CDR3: CASSGGQTPYGYTF; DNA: TGTGCCAGCAGCGGGGGACAGACCCCCTATGGCTACACCTTC
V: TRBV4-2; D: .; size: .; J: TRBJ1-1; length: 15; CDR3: CASSQDGGADTEAFF; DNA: TGTGCCAGCAGCCAAGACGGCGGGGCAGACACTGAAGCTTTCTTT